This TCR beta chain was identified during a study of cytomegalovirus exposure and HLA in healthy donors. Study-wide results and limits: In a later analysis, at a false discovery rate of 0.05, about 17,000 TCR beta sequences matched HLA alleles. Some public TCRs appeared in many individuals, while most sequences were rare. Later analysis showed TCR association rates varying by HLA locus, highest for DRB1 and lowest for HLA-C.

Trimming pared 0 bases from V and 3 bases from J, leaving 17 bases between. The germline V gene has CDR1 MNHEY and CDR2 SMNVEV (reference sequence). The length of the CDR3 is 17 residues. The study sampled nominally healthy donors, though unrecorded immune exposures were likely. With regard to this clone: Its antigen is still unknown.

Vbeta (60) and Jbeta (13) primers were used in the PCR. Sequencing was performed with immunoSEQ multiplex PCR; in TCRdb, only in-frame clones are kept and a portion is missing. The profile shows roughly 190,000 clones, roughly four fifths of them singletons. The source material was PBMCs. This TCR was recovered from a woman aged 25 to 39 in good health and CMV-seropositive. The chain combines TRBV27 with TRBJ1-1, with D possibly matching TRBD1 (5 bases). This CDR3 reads CASSLSPRSGRHTEAFF. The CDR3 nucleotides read TGTGCCAGCAGTTTATCACCACGGTCAGGGCGCCACACTGAAGCTTTCTTT.